This TCR beta chain was found in a study of beta chain features in type 1 diabetes. Expressed TCRB transcripts were sequenced because the entire RNA isolate underwent reverse transcription. Produced via immunoSEQ multiplex PCR; TCRdb's table is partial and in-frame only. The sample has about 640,000 clones, 9.5% to 15% seen once. Study-wide results and caveats: Moderate but significant shortening of TCRB CDR3s was recorded in all four CD4+ subsets from Type 1 diabetes patients. Cells expressing TCR highly could be over-represented by cDNA sequencing. Amplification by PCR could prefer shorter templates, with the same effect in patients and controls. In type 1 diabetes patients, VDJ junctions had fewer insertions; deletions at these junctions were more frequent.

In the case of this clone: What it recognizes is unknown.

The TCR sequence derives from a man aged 30-40 years with type 1 diabetes. The sample taken for sequencing was naive CD4+ T cells from blood.

CDR3: CASRPGGTDTQYF. CDR3 DNA sequence: TGTGCCAGCAGACCCGGGGGAACAGATACGCAGTATTTT. The V gene is TRBV4-2, the J gene TRBJ2-3; a possible D gene is TRBD2 (6 bases). Trimming stripped 6 bases from V and 3 bases from J, with 10 bases between. The V gene's germline CDR1 is LGHNA and CDR2 YNFKEQ. The CDR3 is made up of 13 amino acids.